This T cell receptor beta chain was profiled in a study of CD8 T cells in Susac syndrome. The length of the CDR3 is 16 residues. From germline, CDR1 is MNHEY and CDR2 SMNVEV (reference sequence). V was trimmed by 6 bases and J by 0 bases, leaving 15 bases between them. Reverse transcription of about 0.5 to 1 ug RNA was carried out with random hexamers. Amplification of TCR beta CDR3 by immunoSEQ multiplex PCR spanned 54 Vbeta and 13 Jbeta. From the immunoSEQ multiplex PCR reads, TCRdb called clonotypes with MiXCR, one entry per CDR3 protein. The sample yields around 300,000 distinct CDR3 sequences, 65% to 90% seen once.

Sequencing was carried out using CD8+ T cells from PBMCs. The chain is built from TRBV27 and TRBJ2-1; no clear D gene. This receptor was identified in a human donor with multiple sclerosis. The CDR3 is CASRTARRSSYNEQFF. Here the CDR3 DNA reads TGTGCCAGCAGGACCGCGCGTCGGAGCTCCTACAATGAGCAGTTCTTC.